The source of this T cell receptor (beta chain) is a study of PD-1 blockade in classical Hodgkin lymphoma (dated by TCRdb to about 2020). For the study in its entirety: Nivolumab dosing was 3 mg/kg intravenously every 2 weeks, continuing until either disease progression or unacceptable toxicity. The study used CyTOF and TCR beta sequencing to define a peripheral blood immune signature of response to PD-1 blockade in classical Hodgkin lymphoma.

About this clone itself: The target of this receptor is not known. No much larger clonotype is one base removed from it; base qualities were not supplied.

The Qiagen DNeasy kit was used to extract genomic DNA from unsorted PBMCs and from the negatively selected CD4+ and CD8+ fractions. TCR beta CDR3 regions were amplified by immunoSEQ multiplex PCR using primers annealing to V and J segments. A synthetic immune receptor repertoire was used to minimize amplification bias, and any residual bias was removed computationally once sequencing was done. The original pipeline was this. Custom Python scripts were used to quantify repertoire diversity as the Shannon entropy index. Unsorted, CD4+ and CD8+ repertoires were analyzed separately, except in combined analyses where CD4+ and CD8+ sequences were merged in silico. A clone counted as expanded when the clone's frequency after treatment rose at least 2-fold relative to C1D1, and clones undetected at baseline were given a pseudocount of 0.5. Singleton clones were defined as clones with 0 or 1 copy at C1D1, and non-singleton clones were defined as clones with 2 or more copies. Clones expanded in unsorted samples were labelled as CD4+, CD8+ or unknown by matching protein sequences in sorted samples from the same patient. Wilcoxon tests on paired samples were used to test diversity changes from C1D1 to C4D1. Imported from immuneACCESS, the table was reduced by TCRdb to in-frame sequences with V and J called. These copies leave out some clones; in studies compared against another copy, an unresolved V gene accounts for under half, and the cause of the remainder is not known. The D gene and trimming were derived from the DNA, and the V and J assignments and clone size from that table. The sample contains roughly 50,000 clones, approximately 86% of them found a single time. Of the sample, approximately 6.8% is held by the ten largest clones.

Points the paper makes about the study in general: The study covered only a single clinical trial cohort, and the causes of the repertoire differences, possibly disease activity or prior therapy, were still not defined. Among trial patients, those achieving complete response had baseline diversity similar to that of newly diagnosed patients, while diversity was significantly lower in partial responders and progressors. By C4D1, a significant rise was seen in CD4+ TCR diversity but not in CD8+ TCR diversity (p=0.0027 vs p=0.16), and the rise was most apparent among complete responders (p=0.02). Baseline TCR diversity was reported to be lower in newly diagnosed patients than in healthy donors, and even lower in relapsed/refractory patients. Lower diversity was seen in patients whose nivolumab began less than 1 year after ASCT, and these patients were left out of later analyses so that immune reconstitution would not confound the results.

The meaning of the sample's time point label: cycle 4 day 1 (C4D1), after more than 5 weeks of nivolumab. Every trial patient had relapsed following autologous stem cell transplantation, and prior brentuximab vedotin exposure was what differed among cohorts A, B and C. The trial cohort included 50 to 70 patients with relapsed/refractory classical Hodgkin lymphoma, and each patient had a best overall response of complete response, partial response or progressive disease. In the multi-cohort phase II CheckMate 205 trial, trial patients received single-agent nivolumab. Best overall response was determined by an independent review committee according to the 2007 International Working Group response criteria. Trial PBMCs were collected just before the start of nivolumab (C1D1) and during therapy at cycle 2 day 1 and cycle 4 day 1. After peripheral blood was drawn into 8 mL Vacutainer Cell Preparation Tubes, PBMCs were isolated by centrifugation and then cryopreserved.

The CDR1 and CDR2 encoded by the germline V gene (reference sequence) are SEHNR and FQNEAQ. V is cut back by 5 bases and J by 7 bases, with 8 bases in the junction unmatched. There are 15 amino acids in the CDR3, from cysteine to phenylalanine inclusive. Left in the record is the CDR3 DNA by itself, 45 bases read in frame from the first base. The source is a human donor with classical Hodgkin lymphoma. Source: peripheral blood mononuclear cells (PBMCs), taken before the fourth cycle of nivolumab. The chain is made from TRBV7-9 and TRBJ1-4, and 9 junction bases match TRBD1. CDR3 loop: CASSPRRTGAEKLFF. The DNA is as follows: TGTGCCAGCAGCCCCCGGCGGACAGGGGCTGAAAAACTGTTTTTT. Beyond the CDR3, the reference TRBV7-9 and TRBJ1-4 genes provide the residues; the full variable domain reads: DTGVSQNPRHKITKRGQNVTFRCDPISEHNRLYWYRQTLGQGPEFLTYFQNEAQLEKSRLLSDRFSAERPKGSFSTLEIQRTEQGDSAMYLCASSPRRTGAEKLFFGSGTQLSVL.